One and the same sample provided the 7 T cell receptor beta chains below, sequenced in a study of blood T cells in healthy people across ages. A second PCR, run for about 7 to 11 cycles, used a sample-barcoded 5' primer plus a J-beta primer mix. TCRdb re-analysed the 5' RACE reads in MiXCR, keeping a single row per CDR3 protein. Here the sample spans fewer than 900,000 distinct CDR3 sequences, roughly 43% being singletons. Sequencing input: blood. These receptors all come from a woman aged 60 to 75 in good health.

V usage is TRBV11-3 and J usage is TRBJ2-2, with D possibly matching TRBD1 (6 bases). This CDR3 has 16 amino acids. In germline, CDR1 is SGHNT, CDR2 YENEEA. The V end lost 1 base, the J end lost 0 bases, and 9 bases lay between the germline ends. The CDR3 bases are TGTGCCAGCAGCTTAGGAGGGACAACGAACACCGGGGAGCTGTTTTTT. It translates to CASSLGGTTNTGELFF.

This chain uses TRBV7-9 with TRBJ2-3, with TRBD2 identical over 8 bases. The ends lost 5 bases at V and 2 bases at J; junction bases unmatched: 12. Germline CDR1 SEHNR, CDR2 FQNEAQ (reference sequence). The CDR3 sequence is 17 residues long. In DNA form, the CDR3 reads TGTGCCAGCAGCCGTCAGTATGGCGGGGGGAACACAGATACGCAGTATTTT. Its protein is CASSRQYGGGNTDTQYF.

This clonotype was seen more than once but under ten times. The V call is TRBV7-2, the J call TRBJ2-5; 9 bases are shared with TRBD2. The J call may be faulty, since TRBJ2-7 better matches the DNA end. This CDR3 has 17 residues. Germline loops: CDR1 SGHTA, CDR2 FQGNSA. CDR3 nucleotides: TGTGCCAGCAGCCAGAACCAGCCCGGTAGCGGGAGACACGAGCAGTACTTC. Translated: CASSQNQPGSGRHEQYF.

This chain connects TRBV2 to TRBJ2-7; tentative D call: TRBD1 (6 bases). Trimming removed 7 bases from V and 3 bases from J, with 16 bases in between. Per germline, CDR1 SNHLY and CDR2 FYNNEI. The CDR3 contains 14 residues. The CDR3 nucleotides are TGTGCCAGCAATATAAAAGGGGGTTTCTACGAGCAGTACTTC. Its translation: CASNIKGGFYEQYF.

This clonotype was detected only a few times. The rearrangement uses TRBV4-3 and TRBJ2-1, with 9 bases lining up with TRBD2. The germline V gene has CDR1 LGHNA and CDR2 YSLEER. V trimming: 1 base; J trimming: 8 bases; junction bases outside the gene matches: 6. CDR3 length: 15 residues. The CDR3 loop reads CASSQGGASGDEQFF. Written as DNA, the CDR3 is TGCGCCAGCAGCCAAGGTGGGGCTAGCGGGGATGAGCAGTTCTTC.

The chain links TRBV29-1 to TRBJ2-3; D not certain. The ends were cut back, 7 bases at V and 4 bases at J, with 9 bases in the middle. Germline CDR1 SQVTM, CDR2 ANQGSEA. The CDR3 has 11 residues. CDR3 sequence (DNA): TGCAGCGCAGAAGGTCCAGATACGCAGTATTTT. Protein: CSAEGPDTQYF.

This clonotype was observed a few times. This rearrangement joins TRBV20-1 to TRBJ2-7; the match to TRBD1 covers 7 bases. Germline CDR1 is DFQATT and CDR2 is SNEGSKA (reference sequence). The trim removed 1 base at V and 6 bases at J, leaving 9 bases unmatched. This CDR3 has 14 residues. CDR3 sequence: CSARGRDRFSEQYF. CDR3 bases: TGCAGTGCTAGAGGCCGGGACAGATTTAGCGAGCAGTACTTC.